The source of this T cell receptor beta chain is a study of blood T cell repertoires in COVID-19. Trimming cost V 5 bases and J 8 bases; bases outside gene matches: 7. Germline CDR1 reads SNHLY; CDR2 reads FYNNEI. The CDR3 consists of 13 residues. Measured with immunoSEQ multiplex PCR; TCRdb has only the in-frame clones, and not every one. The repertoire consists of tens of thousands of clones, with almost 90% occurring once and the leading ten covering approximately 4.3%. The genes are TRBV2 and TRBJ2-5; 8 nucleotides match TRBD1. The sequence came from a man in his sixties with acute or convalescent COVID-19. The source material was peripheral blood. The CDR3 nucleotides are TGTGCCAGCAGTACCCCAGGGGGCCCCACCCAGTACTTC. This sequence encodes CASSTPGGPTQYF.